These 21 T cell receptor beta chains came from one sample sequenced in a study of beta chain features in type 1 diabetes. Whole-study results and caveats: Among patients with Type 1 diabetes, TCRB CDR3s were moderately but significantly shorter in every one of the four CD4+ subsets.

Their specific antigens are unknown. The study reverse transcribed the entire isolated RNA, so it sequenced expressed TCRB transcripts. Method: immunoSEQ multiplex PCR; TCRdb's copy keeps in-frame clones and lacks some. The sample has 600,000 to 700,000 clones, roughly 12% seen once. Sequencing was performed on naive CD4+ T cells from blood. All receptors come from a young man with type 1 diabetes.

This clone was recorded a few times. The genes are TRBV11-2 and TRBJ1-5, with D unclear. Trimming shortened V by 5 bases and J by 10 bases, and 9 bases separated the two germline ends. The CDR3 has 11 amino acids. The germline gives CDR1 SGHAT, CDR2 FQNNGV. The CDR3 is CASSQHGPQHF. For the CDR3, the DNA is TGTGCCAGCAGCCAACACGGTCCCCAGCATTTT.

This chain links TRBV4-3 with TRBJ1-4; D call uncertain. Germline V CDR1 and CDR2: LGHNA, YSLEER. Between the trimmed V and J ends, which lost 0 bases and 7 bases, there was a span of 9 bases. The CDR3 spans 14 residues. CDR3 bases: TGCGCCAGCAGCCAAGATGGGGAGGGTGAAAAACTGTTTTTT. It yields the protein CASSQDGEGEKLFF.

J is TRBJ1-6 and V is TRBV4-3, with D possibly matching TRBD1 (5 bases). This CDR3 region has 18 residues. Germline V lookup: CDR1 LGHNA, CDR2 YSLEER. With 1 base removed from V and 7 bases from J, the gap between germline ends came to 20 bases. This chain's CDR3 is CASSQVGFRAGRNSPLHF. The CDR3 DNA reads TGCGCCAGCAGCCAAGTAGGTTTCCGGGCAGGGAGAAATTCACCCCTCCACTTT.

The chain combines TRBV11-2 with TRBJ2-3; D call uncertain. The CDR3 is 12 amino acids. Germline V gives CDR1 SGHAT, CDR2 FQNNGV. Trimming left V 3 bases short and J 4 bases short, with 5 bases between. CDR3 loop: CASSFGPDTQYF. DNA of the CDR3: TGTGCCAGCAGCTTCGGACCAGATACGCAGTATTTT. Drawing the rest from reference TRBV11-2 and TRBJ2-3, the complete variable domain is EAGVAQSPRYKIIEKRQSVAFWCNPISGHATLYWYQQILGQGPKLLIQFQNNGVVDDSQLPKDRFSAERLKGVDSTLKIQPAKLEDSAVYLCASSFGPDTQYFGPGTRLTVL.

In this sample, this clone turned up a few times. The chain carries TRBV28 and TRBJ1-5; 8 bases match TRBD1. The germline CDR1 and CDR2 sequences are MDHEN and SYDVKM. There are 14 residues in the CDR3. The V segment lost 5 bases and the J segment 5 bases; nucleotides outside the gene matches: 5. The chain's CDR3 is CASSGGQGDQPQHF. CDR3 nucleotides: TGTGCCAGCAGTGGCGGACAGGGCGATCAGCCCCAGCATTTT.

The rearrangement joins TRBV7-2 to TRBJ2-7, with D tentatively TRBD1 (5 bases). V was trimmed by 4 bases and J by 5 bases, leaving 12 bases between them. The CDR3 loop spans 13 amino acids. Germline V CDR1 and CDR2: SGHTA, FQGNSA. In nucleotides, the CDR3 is TGTGCCAGCAGCTCCCTAGGACACCACGAGCAGTACTTC. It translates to CASSSLGHHEQYF.

CDR3 region: CASSSYPLGNYGYTF. The CDR3 DNA follows: TGTGCCAGCAGCTCCTACCCCCTCGGTAACTATGGCTACACCTTC. V usage is TRBV7-9 and J usage is TRBJ1-2, with D unresolved. V lost 4 bases, J lost 1 base, and 13 bases lay in between. Germline V lookup: CDR1 SEHNR, CDR2 FQNEAQ (reference sequence). CDR3 length equals 15 residues.

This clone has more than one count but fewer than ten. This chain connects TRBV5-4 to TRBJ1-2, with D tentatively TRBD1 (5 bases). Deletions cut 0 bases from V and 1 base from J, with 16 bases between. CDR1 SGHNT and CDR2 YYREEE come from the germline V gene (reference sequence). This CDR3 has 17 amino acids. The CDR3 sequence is CASSLGTGLSLNYGYTF. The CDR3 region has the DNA TGTGCCAGCAGCTTGGGCACAGGTCTCTCCCTTAACTATGGCTACACCTTC.

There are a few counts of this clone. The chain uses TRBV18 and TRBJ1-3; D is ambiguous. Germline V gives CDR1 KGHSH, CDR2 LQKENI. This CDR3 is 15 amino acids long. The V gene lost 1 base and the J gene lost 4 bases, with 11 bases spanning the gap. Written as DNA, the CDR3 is TGTGCCAGCTCACCACTGGATGTAGGAGGAAACACCATATATTTT. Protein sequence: CASSPLDVGGNTIYF.

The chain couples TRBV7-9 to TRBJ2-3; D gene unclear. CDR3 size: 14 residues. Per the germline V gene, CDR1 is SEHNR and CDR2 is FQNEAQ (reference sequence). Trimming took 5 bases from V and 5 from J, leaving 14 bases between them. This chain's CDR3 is CASSLARVGDTQYF. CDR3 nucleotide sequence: TGTGCCAGCAGCCTGGCTCGGGTCGGAGATACGCAGTATTTT.

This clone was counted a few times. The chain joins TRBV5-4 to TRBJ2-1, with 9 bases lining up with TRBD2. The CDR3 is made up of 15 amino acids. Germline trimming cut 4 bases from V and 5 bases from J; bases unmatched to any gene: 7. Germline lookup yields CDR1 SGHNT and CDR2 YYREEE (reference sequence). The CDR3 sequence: CASSASGGNHNEQFF. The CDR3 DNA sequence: TGTGCCAGCAGCGCCAGCGGGGGGAATCACAATGAGCAGTTCTTC.

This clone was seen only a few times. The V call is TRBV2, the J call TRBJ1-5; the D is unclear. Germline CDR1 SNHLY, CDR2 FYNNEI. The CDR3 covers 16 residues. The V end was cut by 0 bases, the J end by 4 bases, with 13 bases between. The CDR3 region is CASSEALGPFNQPQHF. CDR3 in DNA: TGTGCCAGCAGTGAAGCGCTTGGACCTTTTAATCAGCCCCAGCATTTT.

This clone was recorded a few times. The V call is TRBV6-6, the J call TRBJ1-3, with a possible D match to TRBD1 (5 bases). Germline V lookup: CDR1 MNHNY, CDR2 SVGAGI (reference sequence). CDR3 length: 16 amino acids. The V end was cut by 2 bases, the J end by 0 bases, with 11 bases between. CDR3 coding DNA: TGTGCCAGCAGTTACGGGACTCCGAGCTCTGGAAACACCATATATTTT. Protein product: CASSYGTPSSGNTIYF.

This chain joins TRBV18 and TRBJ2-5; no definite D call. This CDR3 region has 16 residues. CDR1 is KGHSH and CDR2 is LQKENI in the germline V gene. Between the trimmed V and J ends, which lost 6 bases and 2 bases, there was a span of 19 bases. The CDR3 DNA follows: TGTGCCAGCTCCCGTTTCGACCCCGGCAGACAAGAGACCCAGTACTTC. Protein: CASSRFDPGRQETQYF.

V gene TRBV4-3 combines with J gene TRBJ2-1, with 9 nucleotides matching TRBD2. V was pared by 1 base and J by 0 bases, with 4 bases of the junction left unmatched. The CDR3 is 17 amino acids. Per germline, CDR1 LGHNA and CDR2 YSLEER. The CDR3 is CASSQGGLASSYNEQFF. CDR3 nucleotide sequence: TGCGCCAGCAGCCAAGGAGGACTAGCGAGCTCCTACAATGAGCAGTTCTTC.

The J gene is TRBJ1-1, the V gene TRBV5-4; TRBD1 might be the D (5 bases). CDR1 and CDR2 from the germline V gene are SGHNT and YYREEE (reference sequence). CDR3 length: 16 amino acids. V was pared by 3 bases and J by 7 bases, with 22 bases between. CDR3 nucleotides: TGTGCCAGCAGCTCCATAAATCCACAGGAGATGGGTGAAGCTTTCTTT. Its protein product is CASSSINPQEMGEAFF.

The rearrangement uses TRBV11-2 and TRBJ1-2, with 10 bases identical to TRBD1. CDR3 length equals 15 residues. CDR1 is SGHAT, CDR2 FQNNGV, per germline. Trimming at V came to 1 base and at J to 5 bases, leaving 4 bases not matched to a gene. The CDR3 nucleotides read TGTGCCAGCAGCTTAGGAGTGGGACAGGGGTATGGCTACACCTTC. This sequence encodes CASSLGVGQGYGYTF. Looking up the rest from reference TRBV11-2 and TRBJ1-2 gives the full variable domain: EAGVAQSPRYKIIEKRQSVAFWCNPISGHATLYWYQQILGQGPKLLIQFQNNGVVDDSQLPKDRFSAERLKGVDSTLKIQPAKLEDSAVYLCASSLGVGQGYGYTFGSGTRLTVV.

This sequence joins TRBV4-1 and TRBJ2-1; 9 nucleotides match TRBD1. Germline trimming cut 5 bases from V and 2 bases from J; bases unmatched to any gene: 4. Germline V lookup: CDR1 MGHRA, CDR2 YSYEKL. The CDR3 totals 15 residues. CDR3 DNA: TGCGCCAGCAGCTCGGGACAGGGTGCCTACAATGAGCAGTTCTTC. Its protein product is CASSSGQGAYNEQFF.

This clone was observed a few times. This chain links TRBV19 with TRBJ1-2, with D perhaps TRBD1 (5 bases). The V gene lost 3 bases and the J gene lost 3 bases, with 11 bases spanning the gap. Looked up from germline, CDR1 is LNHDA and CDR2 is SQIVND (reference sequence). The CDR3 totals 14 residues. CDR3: CASSIPGEYYGYTF. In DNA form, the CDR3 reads TGTGCCAGTAGTATCCCGGGGGAATACTATGGCTACACCTTC.

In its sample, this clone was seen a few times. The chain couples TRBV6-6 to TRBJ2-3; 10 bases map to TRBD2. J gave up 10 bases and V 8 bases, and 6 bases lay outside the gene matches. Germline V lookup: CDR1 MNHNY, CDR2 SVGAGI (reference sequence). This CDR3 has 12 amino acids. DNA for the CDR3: TGTGCCAGCGCGCTAGCGGGGGTGGCGCAGTATTTT. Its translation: CASALAGVAQYF.

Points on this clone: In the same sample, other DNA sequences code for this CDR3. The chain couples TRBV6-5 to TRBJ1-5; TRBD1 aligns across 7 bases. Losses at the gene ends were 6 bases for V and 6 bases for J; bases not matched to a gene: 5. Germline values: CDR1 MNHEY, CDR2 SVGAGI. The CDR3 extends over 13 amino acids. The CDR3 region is CASSRQGGQPQHF. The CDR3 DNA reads TGTGCCAGCAGCCGACAGGGAGGTCAGCCCCAGCATTTT.